A selection of T cell receptor beta chains follows, all from one sample in a study of blood T cell repertoires in COVID-19. Only in-frame clones appear in the TCRdb table, and some are missing; sequencing was by immunoSEQ multiplex PCR. This sample has about 260,000 clones, with around 90% found just once. The sample comprised peripheral blood. The receptor set was obtained from a human donor in a cohort sampled during active COVID-19. CDR3s include the opening cysteine and the closing phenylalanine or tryptophan. A D gene is named only where the DNA matches it firmly. Size is stated for part of the rows, as once, few or many counts, or as a class when the clone is expanded.

D gene,V gene,clone size,J gene,CDR3 protein,CDR3 DNA
TRBD2,TRBV28,NA,TRBJ2-2,CASTSWGQVFPSGRISGELFF,TGTGCCAGCACCTCATGGGGACAGGTTTTCCCTAGCGGGAGGATTTCCGGGGAGCTGTTTTTT
NA,TRBV6-5,NA,TRBJ2-1,CASSYGASYNEQFF,TGTGCCAGCAGTTACGGAGCGAGCTACAATGAGCAGTTCTTC
NA,TRBV5-4,NA,TRBJ2-3,CASSPPPENTDTQYF,TGTGCCAGCAGCCCTCCCCCAGAAAACACAGATACGCAGTATTTT
NA,TRBV30,NA,TRBJ1-2,CAWSPGLGYGYTF,TGTGCCTGGAGCCCAGGGTTGGGCTATGGCTACACCTTC
TRBD1,TRBV7-2,NA,TRBJ2-4,CASSFRTGFDKNIQYF,TGTGCCAGCAGCTTTAGGACAGGGTTCGACAAAAACATTCAGTACTTC
NA,TRBV28,NA,TRBJ2-7,CASSVDTREQYF,TGTGCCAGCAGCGTTGATACACGCGAGCAGTACTTC
NA,TRBV19,once,TRBJ2-7,CASSNQGSYEQYF,TGTGCCAGTAGTAACCAGGGATCCTACGAGCAGTACTTC
TRBD2,TRBV15,NA,TRBJ2-7,CATNPGSGGSYEQYF,TGTGCCACCAACCCCGGGAGCGGGGGCTCCTACGAGCAGTACTTC
NA,TRBV5-1,NA,TRBJ2-2,CASSLAGGEAGELFF,TGCGCCAGCAGCTTGGCTGGAGGGGAGGCCGGGGAGCTGTTTTTT
NA,TRBV10-3,NA,TRBJ1-1,CAISESAGLNTEAFF,TGTGCCATCAGTGAGTCGGCAGGGCTGAACACTGAAGCTTTCTTT
TRBD1,TRBV19,NA,TRBJ1-1,CASKGQGSGAFF,TGTGCCAGTAAAGGACAGGGGTCGGGAGCTTTCTTT
TRBD1,TRBV5-1,few,TRBJ1-6,CASSRGQGANNSPLHF,TGCGCCAGCAGCCGGGGACAGGGGGCGAATAATTCACCCCTCCACTTT
TRBD2,TRBV7-2,NA,TRBJ2-7,CASSLRASGRPPYEQYF,TGTGCCAGCAGCTTGAGGGCTAGCGGGAGGCCACCCTACGAGCAGTACTTC
NA,TRBV6-5,NA,TRBJ1-1,CASSLRTGTEAFF,TGTGCCAGCAGCCTACGTACGGGCACTGAAGCTTTCTTT
TRBD1,TRBV9,NA,TRBJ1-4,CASSTGQEANEKLFF,TGTGCCAGCAGCACTGGACAGGAGGCTAATGAAAAACTGTTTTTT
NA,TRBV30,NA,TRBJ1-6,CAWSPNNSPLHF,TGTGCCTGGAGCCCTAATAATTCACCCCTCCACTTT
NA,TRBV4-3,NA,TRBJ1-6,CASSQESGTPGGYNSPLHF,TGCGCCAGCAGCCAAGAGTCCGGGACTCCCGGCGGTTATAATTCACCCCTCCACTTT
NA,TRBV19,NA,TRBJ1-3,CASSIKGGSGNTIYF,TGTGCCAGTAGTATAAAAGGGGGCTCTGGAAACACCATATATTTT
NA,TRBV4-1,NA,TRBJ1-1,CASSQELVMNTEAFF,TGCGCCAGCAGCCAAGAGTTAGTGATGAACACTGAAGCTTTCTTT
TRBD1,TRBV5-1,NA,TRBJ2-7,CASSKPPGQGALYEQYF,TGCGCCAGCAGTAAACCTCCGGGACAGGGAGCTCTCTACGAGCAGTACTTC
TRBD1,TRBV7-2,NA,TRBJ1-5,CASSPHHRGDQPQHF,TGTGCCAGCAGCCCCCACCACAGGGGCGATCAGCCCCAGCATTTT
NA,TRBV11-2,few,TRBJ1-6,CASSQGWPNSPLHF,TGTGCCAGCAGCCAGGGCTGGCCTAATTCACCCCTCCACTTT
TRBD1,TRBV10-3,NA,TRBJ1-4,CAISGRDRGHEKLFF,TGTGCCATCAGTGGACGGGACAGGGGGCATGAAAAACTGTTTTTT
TRBD2,TRBV5-1,NA,TRBJ2-5,CASSYSGRVEETQYF,TGCGCCAGCAGTTATAGCGGGAGAGTTGAAGAGACCCAGTACTTC
NA,TRBV5-1,NA,TRBJ2-7,CASSLSGGRSGEQYF,TGCGCCAGCAGCTTGTCAGGGGGGCGTTCAGGCGAGCAGTACTTC
NA,TRBV2,NA,TRBJ2-7,CASSGGVSEQYF,TGTGCCAGCAGTGGGGGGGTGAGCGAGCAGTACTTC